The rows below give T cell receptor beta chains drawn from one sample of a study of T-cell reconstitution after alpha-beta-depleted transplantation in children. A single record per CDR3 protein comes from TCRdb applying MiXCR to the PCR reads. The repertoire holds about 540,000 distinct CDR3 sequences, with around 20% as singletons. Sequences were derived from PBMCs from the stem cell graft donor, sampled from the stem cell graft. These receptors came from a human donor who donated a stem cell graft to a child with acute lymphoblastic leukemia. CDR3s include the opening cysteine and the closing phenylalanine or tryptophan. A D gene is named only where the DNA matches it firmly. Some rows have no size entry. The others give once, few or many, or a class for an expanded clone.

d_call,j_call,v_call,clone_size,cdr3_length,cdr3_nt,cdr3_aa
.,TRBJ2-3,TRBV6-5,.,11,TGTGCCAGCAGTTACGGCGTTTGGGAGTATTTT,CASSYGVWEYF
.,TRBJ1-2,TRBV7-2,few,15,TGTGCCAGCAGCTTACGGGCCCTCACTAACTATGGCTACACCTTC,CASSLRALTNYGYTF
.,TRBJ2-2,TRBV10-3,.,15,TGTGCCATCAGCACAGGTTTACAGAACACCGGGGAGCTGTTTTTT,CAISTGLQNTGELFF
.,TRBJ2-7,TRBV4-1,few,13,TGCGCCAGCAGCCAAGTAACAGACTACGAGCAGTACTTC,CASSQVTDYEQYF
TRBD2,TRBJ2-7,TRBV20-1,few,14,TGCAGTGCTAGACCAGGGACTAGCTCCTACGAGCAGTACTTC,CSARPGTSSYEQYF
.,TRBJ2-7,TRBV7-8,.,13,TGTGCCAGTACGGGGGATGGTTCCTACGAGCAGTACTTC,CASTGDGSYEQYF
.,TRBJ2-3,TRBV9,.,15,TGTGCCAGCAACGCTGGGGGCTGGGGCACAGATACGCAGTATTTT,CASNAGGWGTDTQYF
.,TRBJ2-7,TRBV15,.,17,TGTGCCACCAGCTCCCGGACCTTAAAACAGGGCTTCGGGGAGCAGTACTTC,CATSSRTLKQGFGEQYF
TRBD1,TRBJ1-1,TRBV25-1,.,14,TGTGCCAGCAGCGGGACAGGCGTGAACACTGAAGCTTTCTTT,CASSGTGVNTEAFF
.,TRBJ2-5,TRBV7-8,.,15,TGTGCCAGCAGCCCGCGGAGGATAGGGGTAGAGACCCAGTACTTC,CASSPRRIGVETQYF
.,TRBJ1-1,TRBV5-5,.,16,TGTGCCAGCAGCTTCTTCGCATCAGGGCTGAACACTGTAGCTTTCTTT,CASSFFASGLNTVAFF